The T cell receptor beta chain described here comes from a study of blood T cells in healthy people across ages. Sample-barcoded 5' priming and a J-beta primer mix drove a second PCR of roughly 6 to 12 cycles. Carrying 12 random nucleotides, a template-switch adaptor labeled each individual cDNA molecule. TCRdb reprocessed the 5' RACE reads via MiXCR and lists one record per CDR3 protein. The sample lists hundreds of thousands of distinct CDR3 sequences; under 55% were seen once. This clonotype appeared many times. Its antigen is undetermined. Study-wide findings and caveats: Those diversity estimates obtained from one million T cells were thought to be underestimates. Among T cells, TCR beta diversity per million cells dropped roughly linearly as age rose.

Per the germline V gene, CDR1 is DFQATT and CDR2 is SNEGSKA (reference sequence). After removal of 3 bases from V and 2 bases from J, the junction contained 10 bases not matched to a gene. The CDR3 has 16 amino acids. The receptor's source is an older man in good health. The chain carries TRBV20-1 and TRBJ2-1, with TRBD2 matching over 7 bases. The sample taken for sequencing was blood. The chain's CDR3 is CSASSREASPYNEQFF. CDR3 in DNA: TGCAGTGCTAGTTCTCGGGAGGCCTCTCCCTACAATGAGCAGTTCTTC.